Listed below are T cell receptor beta chains from one sample, sequenced in a study of beta chain features in type 1 diabetes. Assay used: immunoSEQ multiplex PCR; TCRdb lists only in-frame clones, some missing. The sample has 330,000 or so clones, 11% to 15% seen once; the top ten hold approximately 6.7%. The sequenced sample consisted of central memory CD4+ T cells from blood. These receptors all come from a man younger than 40 in good health. Each CDR3 is given with its conserved first and last residue. The D gene is left open where the match is weak. Clone sizes are given selectively: once, few, many, or a class where the clone is expanded.

abundance: few; j_gene: TRBJ1-2; v_gene: TRBV6-5; d_gene: NA; CDR3nt: TGTGCCAGCGGATATCAGGGGCCTCATTCCGGTGGCTACACCTTC; CDR3aa: CASGYQGPHSGGYTF
abundance: many; j_gene: TRBJ2-3; v_gene: TRBV14; d_gene: NA; CDR3nt: TGTGCCAGCAGCCAAACATGGACGCAGTATTTT; CDR3aa: CASSQTWTQYF
abundance: few; j_gene: TRBJ2-5; v_gene: TRBV5-1; d_gene: TRBD2; CDR3nt: TGCGCCAGCAGCTTCGGCGGGAGGGAGGAGACCCAGTACTTC; CDR3aa: CASSFGGREETQYF
abundance: few; j_gene: TRBJ2-1; v_gene: TRBV19; d_gene: TRBD2; CDR3nt: TGTGCCAGTAGTCCCCTAGCGGATTACAATGAGCAGTTCTTC; CDR3aa: CASSPLADYNEQFF
abundance: few; j_gene: TRBJ2-2; v_gene: TRBV7-7; d_gene: NA; CDR3nt: TGTGCCAGCAGGGAAGGGCTTAACACCGGGGAGCTGTTTTTT; CDR3aa: CASREGLNTGELFF
abundance: NA; j_gene: TRBJ2-7; v_gene: TRBV6-5; d_gene: TRBD2; CDR3nt: TGTGCCAGCCGGGGCGGGGGATCCTACGAGCAGTACTTC; CDR3aa: CASRGGGSYEQYF
abundance: few; j_gene: TRBJ2-2; v_gene: TRBV4-2; d_gene: NA; CDR3nt: TGTGCCAGCAGCCAAGAGGTGGCATCCGGGGCGGGGACCGGGGAGCTGTTTTTT; CDR3aa: CASSQEVASGAGTGELFF
abundance: many; j_gene: TRBJ2-1; v_gene: TRBV7-9; d_gene: NA; CDR3nt: TGTGCCAGCAGCTTAGCGGGAGGCTACAATGAGCAGTTCTTC; CDR3aa: CASSLAGGYNEQFF
abundance: few; j_gene: TRBJ1-1; v_gene: TRBV9; d_gene: NA; CDR3nt: TGTGCCAGCAGCTTGTTGGAGAACACTGAAGCTTTCTTT; CDR3aa: CASSLLENTEAFF
abundance: many; j_gene: TRBJ2-4; v_gene: TRBV19; d_gene: NA; CDR3nt: TGTGCCAGTAGCGGGCCTCGCCTAAGAAACATTCAGTACTTC; CDR3aa: CASSGPRLRNIQYF
abundance: NA; j_gene: TRBJ2-1; v_gene: TRBV30; d_gene: TRBD2; CDR3nt: TGTGCCTGGAGTGTACAAGTAGGGGGGAGCGGGAGGTACAATGAGCAGTTCTTC; CDR3aa: CAWSVQVGGSGRYNEQFF
abundance: few; j_gene: TRBJ1-1; v_gene: TRBV9; d_gene: TRBD1; CDR3nt: TGTGCCAGCACACAATTGACAGGGGCTGAAGCTTTCTTT; CDR3aa: CASTQLTGAEAFF
abundance: NA; j_gene: TRBJ2-5; v_gene: TRBV4-3; d_gene: NA; CDR3nt: TGCGCCAGCAGCCAAGACCGTTCCCAAGAGACCCAGTACTTC; CDR3aa: CASSQDRSQETQYF
abundance: few; j_gene: TRBJ1-5; v_gene: TRBV5-6; d_gene: NA; CDR3nt: TGTGCCAGCAGCAAAGCAGGGTCGGGCAATCAGCCCCAGCATTTT; CDR3aa: CASSKAGSGNQPQHF
abundance: few; j_gene: TRBJ2-7; v_gene: TRBV5-1; d_gene: NA; CDR3nt: TGCGCCAGCAGCTTGGTCCCCAACCTCGGGGTGGGTTCGTGGTACGAGCAGTACTTC; CDR3aa: CASSLVPNLGVGSWYEQYF
abundance: few; j_gene: TRBJ1-1; v_gene: TRBV5-4; d_gene: NA; CDR3nt: TGTGCCAGCAGCTTGAGAGAGAACACTGAAGCTTTCTTT; CDR3aa: CASSLRENTEAFF
abundance: NA; j_gene: TRBJ2-5; v_gene: TRBV7-3; d_gene: NA; CDR3nt: TGTGCCAGCGGGTACAGGTCCCAAGAGACCCAGTACTTC; CDR3aa: CASGYRSQETQYF
abundance: NA; j_gene: TRBJ1-2; v_gene: TRBV19; d_gene: TRBD1; CDR3nt: TGTGCCAGTAGGAGGGGACAGCACTATGGCTACACCTTC; CDR3aa: CASRRGQHYGYTF
abundance: NA; j_gene: TRBJ1-2; v_gene: TRBV7-9; d_gene: NA; CDR3nt: TGTGCCAGCAGGGTGGGAGGAACTTATGGCTACACCTTC; CDR3aa: CASRVGGTYGYTF
abundance: few; j_gene: TRBJ2-7; v_gene: TRBV7-2; d_gene: NA; CDR3nt: TGTGCCAGCAGCTTAAACGGCCGCTCCTACGAGCAGTACTTC; CDR3aa: CASSLNGRSYEQYF
abundance: few; j_gene: TRBJ2-3; v_gene: TRBV9; d_gene: NA; CDR3nt: TGTGCCAGCAGCGTAATCGGCGATTTCGGTTCAGATACGCAGTATTTT; CDR3aa: CASSVIGDFGSDTQYF
abundance: few; j_gene: TRBJ2-3; v_gene: TRBV9; d_gene: NA; CDR3nt: TGTGCCAGCAGCGTTGGAACGAGGGGAGATACGCAGTATTTT; CDR3aa: CASSVGTRGDTQYF
abundance: NA; j_gene: TRBJ2-3; v_gene: TRBV5-6; d_gene: TRBD2; CDR3nt: TGTGCCAGCAGCTTGCCTAGCGGGGGGGCCCTAGATACGCAGTATTTT; CDR3aa: CASSLPSGGALDTQYF
abundance: NA; j_gene: TRBJ1-2; v_gene: TRBV6-1; d_gene: NA; CDR3nt: TGTGCCAGCAGTAGAAGAACAGAAAACTATGGCTACACCTTC; CDR3aa: CASSRRTENYGYTF
abundance: few; j_gene: TRBJ2-1; v_gene: TRBV10-3; d_gene: NA; CDR3nt: TGTGCCAGCAGTTCTGAGCCCTACAATGAGCAGTTCTTC; CDR3aa: CASSSEPYNEQFF
abundance: NA; j_gene: TRBJ2-1; v_gene: TRBV11-2; d_gene: TRBD2; CDR3nt: TGTGCCAGCAGCTTAGGAGCTAGCGGGGCCTACAATGAGCAGTTCTTC; CDR3aa: CASSLGASGAYNEQFF
abundance: few; j_gene: TRBJ2-7; v_gene: TRBV10-3; d_gene: NA; CDR3nt: TGTGCCACCCTAGAACTAGACGAGCAGTACTTC; CDR3aa: CATLELDEQYF
abundance: NA; j_gene: TRBJ2-7; v_gene: TRBV2; d_gene: NA; CDR3nt: TGTGCCAGCAGTGATCGGGGGACAAGCACGCACTTC; CDR3aa: CASSDRGTSTHF
abundance: many; j_gene: TRBJ2-5; v_gene: TRBV29-1; d_gene: NA; CDR3nt: TGCAGCCAGGGGGGGGGCCAAGAGACCCAGTACTTC; CDR3aa: CSQGGGQETQYF
abundance: many; j_gene: TRBJ2-1; v_gene: TRBV28; d_gene: TRBD2; CDR3nt: TGTGCCAGCAGTTTTTCGGGGGGTTCCTACAATGAGCAGTTCTTC; CDR3aa: CASSFSGGSYNEQFF
abundance: NA; j_gene: TRBJ1-2; v_gene: TRBV30; d_gene: NA; CDR3nt: TGTGCCTGGAGTGTACAGTATGGCTACACCTTC; CDR3aa: CAWSVQYGYTF
abundance: NA; j_gene: TRBJ1-5; v_gene: TRBV2; d_gene: NA; CDR3nt: TGTGCCAGCAGTGGGCAGAGAAACAATCAGCCCCAGCATTTT; CDR3aa: CASSGQRNNQPQHF
abundance: many; j_gene: TRBJ1-1; v_gene: TRBV7-3; d_gene: TRBD1; CDR3nt: TGTGCCAGCAGCCCAGGACAGGGCGCTGAAGCTTTCTTT; CDR3aa: CASSPGQGAEAFF
abundance: NA; j_gene: TRBJ1-5; v_gene: TRBV15; d_gene: NA; CDR3nt: TGTGCCACCAGCGCTCGCCAGGGTTTTAGCAATCAGCCCCAGCATTTT; CDR3aa: CATSARQGFSNQPQHF
abundance: NA; j_gene: TRBJ2-5; v_gene: TRBV14; d_gene: NA; CDR3nt: TGTGCCAGCAGCCAAGATTCGGTATTTGTCGGGGGCGAGGAGACCCAGTACTTC; CDR3aa: CASSQDSVFVGGEETQYF
abundance: few; j_gene: TRBJ2-5; v_gene: TRBV5-6; d_gene: TRBD1; CDR3nt: TGTGCCAGCAGCTCTGACAGGGGACAAGAGACCCAGTACTTC; CDR3aa: CASSSDRGQETQYF
abundance: NA; j_gene: TRBJ1-4; v_gene: TRBV15; d_gene: TRBD1; CDR3nt: TGTGCCACCAGCAGAGGACGGGACAGTTGGGAAAAACTGTTTTTT; CDR3aa: CATSRGRDSWEKLFF
abundance: few; j_gene: TRBJ2-2; v_gene: TRBV28; d_gene: NA; CDR3nt: TGTGCCAGCAGTTTAACCGTGAGGGCTGGGGAGCTGTTTTTT; CDR3aa: CASSLTVRAGELFF
abundance: NA; j_gene: TRBJ2-1; v_gene: TRBV9; d_gene: NA; CDR3nt: TGTGCCAGCAGCCACCGGGTAGCGTACTACAATGAGCAGTTCTTC; CDR3aa: CASSHRVAYYNEQFF
abundance: many; j_gene: TRBJ1-1; v_gene: TRBV12-5; d_gene: NA; CDR3nt: TGTGCTAGTGGTTTCGGGGGGCCGAACACTGAAGCTTTCTTT; CDR3aa: CASGFGGPNTEAFF
abundance: NA; j_gene: TRBJ2-1; v_gene: TRBV18; d_gene: TRBD2; CDR3nt: TGTGCCAGCTCAAAACCGGGACTAGCGGGCAATGAGCAGTTCTTC; CDR3aa: CASSKPGLAGNEQFF